This T cell receptor beta chain was obtained from a study of cytomegalovirus exposure and HLA in healthy donors. PCR employed 60 Vbeta and 13 Jbeta primers. Produced via immunoSEQ multiplex PCR; TCRdb's table is partial and in-frame only. The table lists some 120,000 clones, 65% to 90% of them singletons. Germline CDR1 SGHNT, CDR2 YYREEE (reference sequence). The junction had 5 bases not matched to a gene; V was cut back by 3 bases and J by 2 bases. The CDR3 has 16 residues. The receptor was derived from a woman in her twenties or thirties in good health and CMV-seronegative. The chain links TRBV5-4 to TRBJ2-5; 12 nucleotides match TRBD2. The sequencing input was PBMCs. CDR3: CASSSPLAGGQETQYF. As DNA, the CDR3 is TGTGCCAGCAGCTCACCACTAGCGGGAGGACAAGAGACCCAGTACTTC.